This T cell receptor beta chain was recorded in a study of blood T cell repertoires in COVID-19. V lost 7 bases and J 3 bases, leaving 12 bases between the germline ends. This CDR3 contains 14 residues. Germline-derived CDR1 and CDR2 are LNHDA and SQIVND (reference sequence). The assay was immunoSEQ multiplex PCR, and TCRdb's table has in-frame clones only and misses some. Of a few hundred thousand clones detected, around 90% appear once; the ten largest clones hold about 16%. This TCR was recovered from a man under 40 who had been exposed to COVID-19. The specimen sequenced was PBMCs or T cells enriched from blood (not recorded which). The rearrangement joins TRBV19 to TRBJ2-2, with D tentatively TRBD1 (5 bases). The CDR3 reads CASTLLQDTGELFF. The CDR3 DNA is TGTGCCAGTACCTTGCTACAGGACACCGGGGAGCTGTTTTTT.